This T cell receptor beta chain was sequenced for a study of T cell changes during pregnancy in multiple sclerosis. Profiled with immunoSEQ multiplex PCR; TCRdb holds only in-frame clones, not every one. Of over 50,000 clones listed, approximately 90% are singletons. This CDR3 has 15 residues. Germline V CDR1 and CDR2: MNHEY, SMNVEV (reference sequence). Trimming shortened V by 4 bases and J by 1 base, and 13 bases separated the two germline ends. The sequence was collected from a female donor in good health, enrolled as a control in a pregnancy study. This material consisted of peripheral blood, taken in the first trimester of pregnancy. The rearrangement uses TRBV27 and TRBJ1-2; no reliable D call. The CDR3 sequence is CASSSRLSINYGYTF. CDR3 in DNA: TGTGCCAGCAGTTCCCGACTCAGCATTAACTATGGCTACACCTTC.